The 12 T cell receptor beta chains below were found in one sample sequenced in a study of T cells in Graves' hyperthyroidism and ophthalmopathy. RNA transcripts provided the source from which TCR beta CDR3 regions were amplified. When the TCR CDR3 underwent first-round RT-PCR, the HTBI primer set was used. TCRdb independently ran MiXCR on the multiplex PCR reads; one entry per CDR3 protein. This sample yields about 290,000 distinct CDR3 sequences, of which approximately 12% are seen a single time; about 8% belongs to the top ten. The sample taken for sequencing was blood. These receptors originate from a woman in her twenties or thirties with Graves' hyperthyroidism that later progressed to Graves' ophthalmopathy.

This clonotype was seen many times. CDR3: CASSWFWSNNEQFF. DNA of the CDR3: TGTGCCAGCAGTTGGTTCTGGTCGAACAATGAGCAGTTCTTC. J is TRBJ2-1 and V is TRBV6-2 or TRBV6-3; D is unresolved. The CDR3 has 14 residues. V dropped 4 bases and J dropped 5 bases, with 12 bases sitting between them. Germline V gene lookup returns CDR1 MNHEY and CDR2 SVGEGT.

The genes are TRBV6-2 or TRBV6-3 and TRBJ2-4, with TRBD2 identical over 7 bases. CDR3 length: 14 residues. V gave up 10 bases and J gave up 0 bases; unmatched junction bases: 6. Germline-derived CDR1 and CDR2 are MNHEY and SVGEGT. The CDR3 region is CATCTSAAKNIQYF. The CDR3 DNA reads TGTGCCACTTGCACTAGCGCAGCCAAAAACATTCAGTACTTC.

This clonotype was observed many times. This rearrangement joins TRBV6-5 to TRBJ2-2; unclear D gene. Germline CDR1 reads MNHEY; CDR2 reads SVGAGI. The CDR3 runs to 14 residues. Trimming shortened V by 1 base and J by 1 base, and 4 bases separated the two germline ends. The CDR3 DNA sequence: TGTGCCAGCAGTTACTACAGGAACACCGGGGAGCTGTTTTTT. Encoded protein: CASSYYRNTGELFF.

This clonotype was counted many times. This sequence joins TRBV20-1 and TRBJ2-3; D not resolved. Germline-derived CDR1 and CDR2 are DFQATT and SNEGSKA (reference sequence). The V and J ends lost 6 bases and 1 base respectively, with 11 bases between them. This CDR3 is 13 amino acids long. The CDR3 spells CSARLGGTDTQYF. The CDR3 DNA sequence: TGCAGTGCACGTCTGGGCGGCACAGATACGCAGTATTTT.

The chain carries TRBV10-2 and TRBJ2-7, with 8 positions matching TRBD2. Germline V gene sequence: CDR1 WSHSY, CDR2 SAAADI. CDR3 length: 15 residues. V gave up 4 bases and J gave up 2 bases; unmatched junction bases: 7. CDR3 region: CASSVGARGAYEQYF. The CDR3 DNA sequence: TGCGCCAGCAGTGTTGGAGCGCGGGGGGCCTACGAGCAGTACTTC.

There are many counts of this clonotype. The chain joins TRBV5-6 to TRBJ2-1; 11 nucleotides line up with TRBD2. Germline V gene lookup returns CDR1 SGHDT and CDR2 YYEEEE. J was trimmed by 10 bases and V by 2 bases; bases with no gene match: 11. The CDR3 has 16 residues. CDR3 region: CASSFLDGLAGGEQFF. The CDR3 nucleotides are TGTGCCAGCAGCTTCTTGGACGGACTAGCGGGTGGCGAGCAGTTCTTC.

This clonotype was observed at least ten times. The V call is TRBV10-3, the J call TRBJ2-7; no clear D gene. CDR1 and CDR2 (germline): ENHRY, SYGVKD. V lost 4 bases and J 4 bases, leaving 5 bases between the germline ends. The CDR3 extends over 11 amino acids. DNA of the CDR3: TGTGCCATCAGTGTGGGTTACGAGCAGTACTTC. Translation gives CAISVGYEQYF.

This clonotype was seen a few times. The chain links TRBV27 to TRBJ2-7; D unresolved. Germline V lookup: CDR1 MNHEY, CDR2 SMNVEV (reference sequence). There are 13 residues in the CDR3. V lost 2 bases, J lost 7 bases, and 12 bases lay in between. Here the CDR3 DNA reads TGTGCCAGCAGTTTAGATAGGCTTAAGGAGCAGTACTTC. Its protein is CASSLDRLKEQYF.

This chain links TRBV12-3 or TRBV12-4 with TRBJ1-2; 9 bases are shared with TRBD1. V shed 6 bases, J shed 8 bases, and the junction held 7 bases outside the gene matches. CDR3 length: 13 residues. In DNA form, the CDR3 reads TGTGCCAGCAGCACAGGGGGCGCCTACGGCTACACCTTC. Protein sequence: CASSTGGAYGYTF.

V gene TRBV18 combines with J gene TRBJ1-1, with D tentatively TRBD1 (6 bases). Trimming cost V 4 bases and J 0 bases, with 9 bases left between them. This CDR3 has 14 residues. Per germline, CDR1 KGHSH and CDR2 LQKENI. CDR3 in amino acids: CASSLQGVNTEAFF. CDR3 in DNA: TGTGCCAGCTCACTACAGGGAGTGAACACTGAAGCTTTCTTT.

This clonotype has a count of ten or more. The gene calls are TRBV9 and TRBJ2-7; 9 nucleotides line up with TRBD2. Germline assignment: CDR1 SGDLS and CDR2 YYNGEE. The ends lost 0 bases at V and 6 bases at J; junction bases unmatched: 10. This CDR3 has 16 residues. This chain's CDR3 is CASSVGGGGGPGEQYF. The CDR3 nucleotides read TGTGCCAGCAGCGTAGGGGGCGGGGGGGGCCCCGGCGAGCAGTACTTC.

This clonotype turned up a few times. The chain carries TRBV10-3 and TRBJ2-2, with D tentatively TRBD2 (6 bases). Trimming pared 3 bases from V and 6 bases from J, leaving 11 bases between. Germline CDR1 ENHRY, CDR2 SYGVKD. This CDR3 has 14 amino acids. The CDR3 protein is CAISDMREAGELFF. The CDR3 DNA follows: TGTGCCATCAGTGATATGAGGGAGGCCGGGGAGCTGTTTTTT.